This T cell receptor beta chain was observed in a study of blood T cells in healthy people across ages. Whole-study findings and limits: Observed TCR beta diversity showed a strong correlation with the percentage of naive T cells as measured by flow cytometry.

There were healthy Caucasian individuals from Russia, aged about 6 to 100, serving as donors. This clonotype has at least ten counts. Its antigen is undetermined. A second PCR, run for roughly 7 to 11 cycles, used a sample-barcoded 5' primer plus a J-beta primer mix. All cDNA molecules were each tagged by a template-switch adaptor with 12 random nucleotides. TCRdb re-analysed the 5' RACE reads in MiXCR, keeping a single row per CDR3 protein. Of 800,000 to 1,300,000 distinct CDR3 sequences in the sample, approximately 26% were seen once. This CDR3 has 13 residues. V was clipped by 0 bases and J by 1 base, with 4 bases between them. The germline V gene encodes CDR1 SGHRS and CDR2 YFSETQ. This same sample was also part of a study on T cells of mothers and their children.

Sample: blood. This chain uses TRBV5-1 with TRBJ2-5; D unclear. This TCR was recovered from a girl aged 2 to 10 in good health. The CDR3 coding sequence is TGCGCCAGCAGCTTGGAAGGCCAAGAGACCCAGTACTTC. Protein sequence: CASSLEGQETQYF. Full variable domain (rest looked up from reference TRBV5-1 and TRBJ2-5): KAGVTQTPRYLIKTRGQQVTLSCSPISGHRSVSWYQQTPGQGLQFLFEYFSETQRNKGNFPGRFSGRQFSNSRSEMNVSTLELGDSALYLCASSLEGQETQYFGPGTRLLVL.